Listed here is a single T cell receptor (beta chain). The entry originates in a study of blood T cell repertoires in COVID-19. Study background: Acute and convalescent COVID-19 samples came from the United States, Italy and Spain. T cells, B-cell-depleted T cells, or PBMCs supplied cDNA or gDNA.

Original handling: Reference gene primer amplification yielded estimated nucleated cell counts. Profiled with immunoSEQ multiplex PCR; TCRdb holds only in-frame clones, not every one. From that table come the V and J calls and clone size; the DNA was used to work out D and trimming. The data show about 150,000 clones, under 95% seen once. V trimming: 3 bases; J trimming: 6 bases; junction bases outside the gene matches: 5. This CDR3 region has 15 residues. Germline CDR1 SGDLS, CDR2 YYNGEE. This receptor was obtained from a man aged 50 or older with acute or convalescent COVID-19. The chain recombines TRBV9 with TRBJ2-3; 12 nucleotides match TRBD2. The sequenced sample was peripheral blood. The chain's CDR3 is CASSAWTSGMDTQYF. Written as DNA, the CDR3 is TGTGCCAGCAGCGCCTGGACTAGCGGGATGGATACGCAGTATTTT.